The rows below give T cell receptor beta chains drawn from one sample of a study of shared clonotypes between healthy human individuals. This table comes from immunoSEQ multiplex PCR, and its TCRdb copy is limited to in-frame clones, with some not included. Of over 400,000 clones in the sample, more than 65% were seen once. The sequenced material came from PBMCs. Source of these receptors: a woman aged 40 to 50 in good health. Some clones in this sample may be carry-over from other donors' samples. Both conserved end residues are part of each CDR3. Fields, in order: V gene, clone size, CDR3 length, J gene, D gene, CDR3 DNA, CDR3 protein. D genes are given only for firm matches. Part of the rows lack a size; the others show once, few, many or a class for expanded clones.

v_gene: TRBV19; abundance: many; len: 15; j_gene: TRBJ1-4; d_gene: .; CDR3nt: TGTGCCAGTAGTATATTGGGGGGCTCGTTTAAAAAACTGTTTTTT; CDR3aa: CASSILGGSFKKLFF
v_gene: TRBV7-9; abundance: .; len: 16; j_gene: TRBJ2-7; d_gene: TRBD1; CDR3nt: TGTGCCAGCAGCCCACGAACTCGGGACAGGGACTACGAGCAGTACTTC; CDR3aa: CASSPRTRDRDYEQYF
v_gene: TRBV27; abundance: .; len: 15; j_gene: TRBJ2-7; d_gene: TRBD2; CDR3nt: TGTGCCAGCAGTTCGAGGACTAGCGTCTCCTACGAGCAGTACTTC; CDR3aa: CASSSRTSVSYEQYF
v_gene: TRBV7-8; abundance: .; len: 12; j_gene: TRBJ1-1; d_gene: .; CDR3nt: TGTGCCAGCAGCTTAGTTGGGTGGAATGCTTTCTTT; CDR3aa: CASSLVGWNAFF
v_gene: TRBV7-8; abundance: .; len: 13; j_gene: TRBJ2-7; d_gene: .; CDR3nt: TGTGCCAGCAGCCCGACCCGTTGGACCGAGCAGTACTTC; CDR3aa: CASSPTRWTEQYF
v_gene: TRBV27; abundance: .; len: 13; j_gene: TRBJ1-2; d_gene: TRBD1; CDR3nt: TGTGCCAGCAGAAAGACAGGGCCCTATGGCTACACCTTC; CDR3aa: CASRKTGPYGYTF
v_gene: TRBV7-9; abundance: .; len: 17; j_gene: TRBJ2-7; d_gene: TRBD2; CDR3nt: TGTGCCAGCAGCCCGTCCCCCGGGACTAGCGGGAGCTACGAGCAGTACTTC; CDR3aa: CASSPSPGTSGSYEQYF
v_gene: TRBV7-8; abundance: once; len: 13; j_gene: TRBJ2-7; d_gene: .; CDR3nt: TGTGCCAGCAGCTTAGGTCTGAACTACGAGCAGTACTTC; CDR3aa: CASSLGLNYEQYF
v_gene: TRBV2; abundance: .; len: 13; j_gene: TRBJ2-5; d_gene: .; CDR3nt: TGTGCCACCACCGCGGGCAGACAAGAGACCCAGTACTTC; CDR3aa: CATTAGRQETQYF
v_gene: TRBV28; abundance: .; len: 15; j_gene: TRBJ1-2; d_gene: TRBD1; CDR3nt: TGTGCCAGCCGACAACCGGGACAGGGGGCTGGTGGCTACACCTTC; CDR3aa: CASRQPGQGAGGYTF
v_gene: TRBV6-1; abundance: .; len: 16; j_gene: TRBJ1-2; d_gene: TRBD1; CDR3nt: TGTGCCAGCAGTGAAGGGACAGGGTGGGTTAACTATGGCTACACCTTC; CDR3aa: CASSEGTGWVNYGYTF
v_gene: TRBV29-1; abundance: .; len: 13; j_gene: TRBJ1-4; d_gene: TRBD1; CDR3nt: TGCAGCGTTCGGACAGGTGGGAGTGAAAAACTGTTTTTT; CDR3aa: CSVRTGGSEKLFF
v_gene: TRBV7-9; abundance: once; len: 16; j_gene: TRBJ2-1; d_gene: TRBD2; CDR3nt: TGTGCCAGCAGCTTAGCTGAAGTCGGGAGGGCCCGGGAGCAGTTCTTC; CDR3aa: CASSLAEVGRAREQFF
v_gene: TRBV7-2; abundance: .; len: 16; j_gene: TRBJ2-3; d_gene: .; CDR3nt: TGTGCCAGCAGCTTAGTGTCAGACTCCAGCACAGATACGCAGTATTTT; CDR3aa: CASSLVSDSSTDTQYF
v_gene: TRBV29-1; abundance: .; len: 14; j_gene: TRBJ1-1; d_gene: .; CDR3nt: TGCAGCGTTCCCTCGGCGGGAGGGAACACTGAAGCTTTCTTT; CDR3aa: CSVPSAGGNTEAFF
v_gene: TRBV4-3; abundance: .; len: 15; j_gene: TRBJ2-3; d_gene: TRBD2; CDR3nt: TGCGCCAGCAGCCAAGCGGGAGGGAGCACAGATACGCAGTATTTT; CDR3aa: CASSQAGGSTDTQYF
v_gene: TRBV4-1; abundance: .; len: 17; j_gene: TRBJ2-7; d_gene: TRBD2; CDR3nt: TGCGCCAGCAGCCCAGATTCGGGGGGATTCAGCTCCTACGAGCAGTACTTC; CDR3aa: CASSPDSGGFSSYEQYF
v_gene: TRBV5-1; abundance: .; len: 12; j_gene: TRBJ2-3; d_gene: .; CDR3nt: TGCGCCAGCTTGGACATCACAGATACGCAGTATTTT; CDR3aa: CASLDITDTQYF
v_gene: TRBV2; abundance: .; len: 15; j_gene: TRBJ2-7; d_gene: .; CDR3nt: TGTGCCAGCAGTGAAGCCGGACAGAGCCCCTACGAGCAGTACTTC; CDR3aa: CASSEAGQSPYEQYF
v_gene: TRBV28; abundance: few; len: 16; j_gene: TRBJ1-5; d_gene: .; CDR3nt: TGTGCCAGCAGTGTGAATTGGATGGATGGTAGTCAGCCCCAGCATTTT; CDR3aa: CASSVNWMDGSQPQHF
v_gene: TRBV30; abundance: .; len: 14; j_gene: TRBJ2-7; d_gene: TRBD2; CDR3nt: TGTGCCTGGACTAGCGGGAGGGCCCTGTACGAGCAGTACTTC; CDR3aa: CAWTSGRALYEQYF
v_gene: TRBV6-1; abundance: .; len: 14; j_gene: TRBJ1-1; d_gene: TRBD1; CDR3nt: TGTGCCAGCAGCGGTGGGACAGTTAACACTGAAGCTTTCTTT; CDR3aa: CASSGGTVNTEAFF
v_gene: TRBV4-1; abundance: once; len: 15; j_gene: TRBJ2-6; d_gene: .; CDR3nt: TGCGCCAGCAGGGATGTGGGCTCTGGGGCCAACGTCCTGACTTTC; CDR3aa: CASRDVGSGANVLTF
v_gene: TRBV14; abundance: .; len: 16; j_gene: TRBJ1-2; d_gene: .; CDR3nt: TGTGCCAGCAGCCAAGATTTGGGCAGGTCGGTGCCAAGCTACACCTTC; CDR3aa: CASSQDLGRSVPSYTF
v_gene: TRBV27; abundance: .; len: 11; j_gene: TRBJ1-2; d_gene: .; CDR3nt: TGTGCCACCAGGGATTTCTATGGCTACACCTTC; CDR3aa: CATRDFYGYTF
v_gene: TRBV12-5; abundance: .; len: 15; j_gene: TRBJ2-5; d_gene: .; CDR3nt: TGTGCTAGTGGCTTCGGGACGGAGGCCCGGGAGACCCAGTACTTC; CDR3aa: CASGFGTEARETQYF
v_gene: TRBV5-1; abundance: .; len: 14; j_gene: TRBJ2-7; d_gene: TRBD1; CDR3nt: TGCGCCAGCAGGCGGACAGGGGGGGCCTACGAGCAGTACTTC; CDR3aa: CASRRTGGAYEQYF
v_gene: TRBV4-3; abundance: .; len: 16; j_gene: TRBJ2-7; d_gene: .; CDR3nt: TGCGCCAGCAGCCAAGATCTTCGCAGGGACTCCTACGAGCAGTACTTC; CDR3aa: CASSQDLRRDSYEQYF
v_gene: TRBV5-1; abundance: .; len: 15; j_gene: TRBJ1-3; d_gene: .; CDR3nt: TGCGCCAGCAGCTTGACAGGGACCTCTGGAAACACCATATATTTT; CDR3aa: CASSLTGTSGNTIYF
v_gene: TRBV9; abundance: .; len: 14; j_gene: TRBJ2-3; d_gene: TRBD2; CDR3nt: TGTGCCAGCACCTCAGCGGGAGGAATTGATACGCAGTATTTT; CDR3aa: CASTSAGGIDTQYF
v_gene: TRBV4-1; abundance: .; len: 16; j_gene: TRBJ2-4; d_gene: .; CDR3nt: TGCGCTAGCAGCCAAGGGTTCACGCTAGCCAAAACCATTCAGTACTTC; CDR3aa: CASSQGFTLAKTIQYF
v_gene: TRBV28; abundance: once; len: 15; j_gene: TRBJ1-3; d_gene: TRBD1; CDR3nt: TGTGCCAGCATCAACAGGGGGAGTTCTGGAAACACCATATATTTT; CDR3aa: CASINRGSSGNTIYF
v_gene: TRBV2; abundance: .; len: 14; j_gene: TRBJ1-2; d_gene: .; CDR3nt: TGTGCCAGCAAGGTTGAAGGGGGTGGTTATGGCTACACCTTC; CDR3aa: CASKVEGGGYGYTF
v_gene: TRBV7-8; abundance: .; len: 12; j_gene: TRBJ1-1; d_gene: .; CDR3nt: TGTGCCAGCAGCTTAGCTCACACTGAAGCTTTCTTT; CDR3aa: CASSLAHTEAFF
v_gene: TRBV7-2; abundance: .; len: 16; j_gene: TRBJ2-7; d_gene: .; CDR3nt: TGTGCCAACAGCCCCGGGCCACTAGTTTCGAAACCTGAACAGTACTTC; CDR3aa: CANSPGPLVSKPEQYF
v_gene: TRBV5-1; abundance: .; len: 14; j_gene: TRBJ2-5; d_gene: .; CDR3nt: TGCGCCAGCAGCTTTCTCCTGGGTGGTGAGACCCAGTACTTC; CDR3aa: CASSFLLGGETQYF
v_gene: TRBV5-1; abundance: .; len: 15; j_gene: TRBJ2-1; d_gene: .; CDR3nt: TGCGCCAGCAGCTTCGAATTAGCGTCCTACAATGAGCAGTTCTTC; CDR3aa: CASSFELASYNEQFF
v_gene: TRBV28; abundance: .; len: 17; j_gene: TRBJ2-3; d_gene: TRBD2; CDR3nt: TGTGCCAGCATAGAGACTAGCGGGATTTGGGGCACAGATACGCAGTATTTT; CDR3aa: CASIETSGIWGTDTQYF
v_gene: TRBV5-6; abundance: .; len: 17; j_gene: TRBJ2-3; d_gene: TRBD2; CDR3nt: TGTGCCAGCAGCAAGACTAGCGGGAGGCACCTGGGAGATACGCAGTATTTT; CDR3aa: CASSKTSGRHLGDTQYF
v_gene: TRBV27; abundance: .; len: 14; j_gene: TRBJ2-3; d_gene: .; CDR3nt: TGTGCCAGCAGTTTTTCCATAACCACAGATACGCAGTATTTT; CDR3aa: CASSFSITTDTQYF
v_gene: TRBV9; abundance: once; len: 15; j_gene: TRBJ1-4; d_gene: TRBD1; CDR3nt: TGTGCCAGCAGCTCCCGACAGGGGGCTAATGAAAAACTGTTTTTT; CDR3aa: CASSSRQGANEKLFF
v_gene: TRBV4-1; abundance: .; len: 17; j_gene: TRBJ2-3; d_gene: .; CDR3nt: TGCGCCAGCAGCCAAGCCTCCGGGACCGTAAATGAGGGTACGCAGTATTTT; CDR3aa: CASSQASGTVNEGTQYF
v_gene: TRBV15; abundance: .; len: 15; j_gene: TRBJ2-5; d_gene: .; CDR3nt: TGTGCCACCAGCACGATGGGCGGAAACCAAGAGACCCAGTACTTC; CDR3aa: CATSTMGGNQETQYF
v_gene: TRBV27; abundance: .; len: 14; j_gene: TRBJ2-7; d_gene: .; CDR3nt: TGTGCCAGCAGGGTAGCGGCCCCTCTGAACGAGCAGTACTTC; CDR3aa: CASRVAAPLNEQYF